This paragraph covers one TCR beta chain sequence. Sequencing was performed with immunoSEQ multiplex PCR; in TCRdb, only in-frame clones are kept and a portion is missing. The sample has hundreds of thousands of clones, 95% seen once. This sample is part of a study of shared T cell receptors in the human thymus. The sample comprised thymocytes. This clonotype originated in a human donor.

CDR3 bases: TGTGCCAGCAGTGAAATACTCGGACAGGGAATAGGTGAGCAGTTCTTC. Amino acid sequence: CASSEILGQGIGEQFF. The V call is TRBV6-1, the J call TRBJ2-1, with TRBD1 identical over 8 bases. Germline CDR1 reads MNHNS; CDR2 reads SASEGT. Losses at the gene ends were 2 bases for V and 9 bases for J; bases not matched to a gene: 12. The CDR3 length is 16 residues.